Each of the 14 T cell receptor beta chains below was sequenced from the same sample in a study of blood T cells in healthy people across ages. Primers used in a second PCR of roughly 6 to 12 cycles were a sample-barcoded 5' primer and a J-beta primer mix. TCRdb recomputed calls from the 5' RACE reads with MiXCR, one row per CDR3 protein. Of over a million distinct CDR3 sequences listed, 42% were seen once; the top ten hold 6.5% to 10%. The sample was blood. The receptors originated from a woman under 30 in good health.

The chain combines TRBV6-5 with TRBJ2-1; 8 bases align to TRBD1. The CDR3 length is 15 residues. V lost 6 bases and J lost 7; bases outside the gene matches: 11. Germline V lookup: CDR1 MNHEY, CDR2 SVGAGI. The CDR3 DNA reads TGTGCCAGCAGAGTTGTCCAGGGGGCGAATAATGAGCAGTTCTTC. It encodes CASRVVQGANNEQFF.

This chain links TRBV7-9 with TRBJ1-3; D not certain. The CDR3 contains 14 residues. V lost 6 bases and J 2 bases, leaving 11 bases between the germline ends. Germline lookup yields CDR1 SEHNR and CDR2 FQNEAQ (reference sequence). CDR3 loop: CASRSRGAGNTIYF. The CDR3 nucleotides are TGTGCCAGCAGGTCCCGGGGAGCTGGAAACACCATATATTTT. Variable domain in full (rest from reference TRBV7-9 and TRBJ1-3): DTGVSQNPRHKITKRGQNVTFRCDPISEHNRLYWYRQTLGQGPEFLTYFQNEAQLEKSRLLSDRFSAERPKGSFSTLEIQRTEQGDSAMYLCASRSRGAGNTIYFGEGSWLTVV.

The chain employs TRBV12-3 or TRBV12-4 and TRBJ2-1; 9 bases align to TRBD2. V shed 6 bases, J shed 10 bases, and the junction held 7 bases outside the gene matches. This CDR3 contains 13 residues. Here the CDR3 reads CASSRLAAPEQFF. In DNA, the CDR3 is TGTGCCAGCAGCAGACTAGCGGCCCCGGAGCAGTTCTTC.

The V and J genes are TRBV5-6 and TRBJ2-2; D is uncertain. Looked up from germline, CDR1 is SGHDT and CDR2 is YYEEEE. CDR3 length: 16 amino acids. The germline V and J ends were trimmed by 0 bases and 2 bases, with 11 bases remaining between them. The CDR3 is CASSLGPHLNTGELFF. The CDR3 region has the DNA TGTGCCAGCAGCTTGGGCCCCCATCTCAACACCGGGGAGCTGTTTTTT.

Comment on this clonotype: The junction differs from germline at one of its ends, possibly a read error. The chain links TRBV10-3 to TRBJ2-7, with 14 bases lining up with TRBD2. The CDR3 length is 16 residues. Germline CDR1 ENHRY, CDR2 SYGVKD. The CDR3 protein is CATTGTSGSGIYGQYF. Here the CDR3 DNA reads TGTGCCACTACCGGGACTAGCGGGAGCGGGATATACGGGCAGTACTTC.

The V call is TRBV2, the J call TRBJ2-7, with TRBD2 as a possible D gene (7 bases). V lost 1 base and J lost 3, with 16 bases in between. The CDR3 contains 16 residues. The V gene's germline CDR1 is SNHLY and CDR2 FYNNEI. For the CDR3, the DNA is TGTGCCAGCAGTGAAGGACATCTGAGGGGGGGCTACGAGCAGTACTTC. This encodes CASSEGHLRGGYEQYF.

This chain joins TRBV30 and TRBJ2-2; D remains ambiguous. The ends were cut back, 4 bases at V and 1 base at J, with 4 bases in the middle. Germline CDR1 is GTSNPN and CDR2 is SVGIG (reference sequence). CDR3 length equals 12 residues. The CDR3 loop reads CAWTGNTGELFF. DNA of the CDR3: TGTGCCTGGACAGGGAACACCGGGGAGCTGTTTTTT.

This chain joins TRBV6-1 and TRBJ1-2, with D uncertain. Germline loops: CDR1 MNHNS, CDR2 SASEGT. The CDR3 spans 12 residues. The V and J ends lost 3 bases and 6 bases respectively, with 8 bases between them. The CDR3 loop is CASSDLRDGYTF. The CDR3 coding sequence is TGTGCCAGCAGTGACCTAAGGGATGGCTACACCTTC.

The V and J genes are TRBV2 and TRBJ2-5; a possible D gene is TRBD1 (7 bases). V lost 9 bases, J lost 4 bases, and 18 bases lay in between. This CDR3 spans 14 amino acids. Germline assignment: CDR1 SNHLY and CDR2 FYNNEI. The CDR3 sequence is CASRGPGTLETQYF. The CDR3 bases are TGTGCCAGTAGGGGGCCAGGGACTTTAGAGACCCAGTACTTC.

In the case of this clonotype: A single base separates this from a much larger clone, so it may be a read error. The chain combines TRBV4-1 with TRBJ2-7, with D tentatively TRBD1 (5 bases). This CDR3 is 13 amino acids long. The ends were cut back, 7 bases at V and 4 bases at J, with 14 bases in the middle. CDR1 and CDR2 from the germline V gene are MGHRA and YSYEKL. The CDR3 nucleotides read TGCGCCAGCAACCAGACAGCGTGGTACGAGCAGTACTTC. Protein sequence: CASNQTAWYEQYF.

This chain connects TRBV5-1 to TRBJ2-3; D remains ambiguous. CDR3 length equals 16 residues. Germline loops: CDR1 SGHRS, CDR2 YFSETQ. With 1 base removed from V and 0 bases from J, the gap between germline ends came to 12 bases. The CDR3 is CASSLITLGSTDTQYF. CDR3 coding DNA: TGCGCCAGCAGCTTGATAACGTTAGGGAGCACAGATACGCAGTATTTT.

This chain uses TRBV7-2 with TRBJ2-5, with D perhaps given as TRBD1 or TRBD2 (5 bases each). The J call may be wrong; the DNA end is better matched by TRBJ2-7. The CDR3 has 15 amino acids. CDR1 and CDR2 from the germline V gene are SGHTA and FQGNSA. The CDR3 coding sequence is TGTGCCAGCAGCTCCCCCGGGAAGGGGATAGGCGAGCAGTACTTC. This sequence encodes CASSSPGKGIGEQYF.

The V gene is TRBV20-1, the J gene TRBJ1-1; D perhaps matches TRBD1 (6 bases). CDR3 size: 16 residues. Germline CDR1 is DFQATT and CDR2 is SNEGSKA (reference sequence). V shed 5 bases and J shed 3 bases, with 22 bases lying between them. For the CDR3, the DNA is TGCAGTGCTGGACAGTTAGACGGGGAGGTTGACACTGAAGCTTTCTTT. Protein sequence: CSAGQLDGEVDTEAFF.

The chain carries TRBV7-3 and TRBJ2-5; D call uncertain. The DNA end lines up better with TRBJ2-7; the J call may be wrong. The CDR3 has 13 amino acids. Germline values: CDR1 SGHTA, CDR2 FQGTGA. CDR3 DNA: TGTGCCAGCAGTCCTTTGGTAGGCGCCGAGCAGTACTTC. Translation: CASSPLVGAEQYF.